This T cell receptor (beta chain) was found in a study of T cell changes during pregnancy in multiple sclerosis. Germline values: CDR1 SGHTA, CDR2 FQGTGA. The CDR3 totals 16 residues. Unmatched junction bases numbered 10, after V lost 4 bases and J lost 7 bases. Libraries were prepared by immunoSEQ multiplex PCR; TCRdb keeps only in-frame clonotypes and omits some of them. The table has more than 45,000 clones, roughly 90% seen once. This clonotype was sampled from a female donor with multiple sclerosis, enrolled in a pregnancy study. The chain couples TRBV7-3 to TRBJ2-2; 9 nucleotides line up with TRBD1. This material consisted of CD4+ T cells from peripheral blood mononuclear cells, taken after pregnancy. CDR3 loop: CASSSTMGQGGGELFF. CDR3 DNA sequence: TGTGCCAGCAGCTCAACGATGGGACAGGGCGGCGGGGAGCTGTTTTTT. Full variable domain (outside the CDR3, taken from reference TRBV7-3 and TRBJ2-2): GAGVSQTPSNKVTEKGKYVELRCDPISGHTALYWYRQSLGQGPEFLIYFQGTGAADDSGLPNDRFFAVRPEGSVSTLKIQRTERGDSAVYLCASSSTMGQGGGELFFGEGSRLTVL.